This T cell receptor (beta chain) was obtained from a study of T cells in Graves' hyperthyroidism and ophthalmopathy. Notes on the study in general: In validation, the model predicted ophthalmopathy. These predictions came a median roughly 6 months before onset. Most thyroid clonotypes that were expanded above 0.001 also turned up in blood.

TCR beta CDR3 regions were amplified from RNA transcripts. Researchers ran a first-round RT-PCR on the TCR CDR3 using the HTBI primer set. MiXCR, applied by TCRdb to the multiplex PCR reads, yields one record per CDR3 protein. Of around 190,000 distinct CDR3 sequences in the sample, approximately 17% were seen once. Absent ophthalmopathy progression within 18 months defined stable Graves' hyperthyroidism. Cells are PBMCs isolated from 10 ml of fresh blood. This clonotype was recorded a few times. Its antigen is still unknown. Trimming pared 0 bases from V and 0 bases from J, leaving 9 bases between. This CDR3 has 16 residues. CDR1 is KGHSH, CDR2 LQKENI, per germline.

This clonotype originated in a woman in her forties or fifties with Graves' hyperthyroidism. The specimen sequenced was blood. This chain links TRBV18 with TRBJ1-3; D is uncertain. In nucleotides, the CDR3 is TGTGCCAGCTCACCACCGGGCTCCCTCTCTGGAAACACCATATATTTT. Amino acid sequence: CASSPPGSLSGNTIYF.